Included here is one T cell receptor (beta chain) sequence, with context. The target of this receptor is not known. Per-base quality was not reported, and no clone a single base away is much larger than it. Library generation was performed with the immunoSEQ multiplex PCR assay. For the multiplex PCR, a mixture combining 60 forward primers for TCR Vbeta segments and 13 reverse primers for TCR Jbeta segments was used. A multiplex PCR assay on genomic DNA amplified the CDR3 region of rearranged TCR beta genes. The Illumina HiSeq System was used to sequence the amplified TCR beta libraries as 87-base-pair reads. Per the source publication's procedure: A later analysis tallied roughly 78 million unique TCR beta chains across the 650 to 750 repertoires, and around 10 million of those chains were shared by two or more donors. Raw reads were error-corrected and collapsed into unique sequences with a nearest-neighbor algorithm that merged closely related sequences to remove PCR and sequencing errors. V, D and J gene segments were assigned by aligning CDR3 sequences to IMGT reference sequences. For a sequence to be retained, a match of at least six nucleotides was required to both a V gene segment and a J gene segment. A rearrangement was called productive if the CDR3 had no stop codons and remained in frame with V and J, and every other rearrangement was called non-productive. Following IMGT convention, CDR3 was defined as the stretch from the second conserved V-encoded cysteine up to the conserved J-encoded phenylalanine. In an earlier analysis of roughly 580 of the donors, sequences lacking an unambiguous match to a single V gene segment were excluded. An earlier analysis of a few hundred of the donors called V segments functional above 56.7% productive rearrangements and segregating when the between-donor standard deviation exceeded 5%. A statistical classification framework was developed to diagnose cytomegalovirus status using the catalog of TCR beta chain sequences. A later analysis assigned V and J genes by comparing TCR nucleotide sequences with IMGT/GENE-DB human TR gene sequences. Using the TCRdist pipeline, a later analysis assigned CDR3 sequences along with most-parsimonious VDJ recombination scenarios. In a later analysis, each TCR beta chain was defined by its CDR3 amino acid sequence together with its V-gene family, and reads without a unique V-gene family were excluded. As a way to deal with suspected cross-contamination and a sequencing artifact, a later analysis dropped roughly 620 nucleotide sequences that were highly shared and had low generation probability. For each public chain, a later analysis derived a clonal expansion index from normalized ranks of inferred template counts within each repertoire. A later analysis computed generation probabilities with a VDJ recombination model fitted to out-of-frame rearrangements, and checked the results against IGoR. In a later analysis, TCR-TCR, TCR-HLA and TCR-CMV co-occurrence was scored with hypergeometric tests, and a repertoire-size bias correction was applied to TCR pairs. To estimate false discovery rates, a later analysis permuted the HLA or CMV assignments 20 times. In a later analysis, co-occurring TCRs were grouped using DBSCAN, with TCRdist sequence similarity added in when clustering inside HLA-allele-positive subsets. Repertoires with fewer than 30,000 or more than 120,000 public chains, plus five repertoires with anomalous nucleotide sharing, were excluded from co-occurrence clustering. TCRdb retrieved this table from immuneACCESS and kept in-frame rearrangements only. Not all clones are present; in checked studies, unresolved V genes account for under half, and no reason is known for the remainder. That table supplies the V and J calls and clone size; D and trimming were determined from the DNA. The sample data list 80,000 to 95,000 clones, and approximately 84% of these were observed just once. Together, the top ten hold around 5.6% of the sample.

In total, more than 500 healthy bone marrow donors made up the cohort. At the time of sampling, every cohort member was nominally healthy, though immune exposures that went unrecorded were likely present. The donor tested CMV seropositive and was one of the 289 seropositive cohort members. Every donor gave a peripheral blood sample, and the peripheral blood mononuclear cells from that sample were used for TCR beta sequencing. Genomic DNA extraction from the blood cell samples was performed with the Qiagen DNeasy Blood Extraction Kit. These data belong to a study of cytomegalovirus exposure and HLA in healthy donors (dated by TCRdb to the late 2010s). Notes on the research overall: An earlier analysis of 587 of the donors reported about 250 Gb of sequence data and some 100 million unique TCR beta sequences from 150 million to 200 million T cells. An early release covering roughly 600 HLA-typed donors comprised about 290 gigabases of sequencing data and roughly 85 million unique TCR sequences. Of the roughly 400 genotyped donors, approximately 80% were placed in the genetic ancestry cluster associated with self-reported Caucasian donors. The study was designed to test whether signatures of past pathogen exposure could be identified by cataloging public T cell receptors. The study used immunosequencing to profile the T cell repertoires of 666 subjects and linked those repertoires to cytomegalovirus serostatus. A separate validation cohort of over 95 different subjects was used in addition to the approximately 700-subject first cohort. To predict cytomegalovirus infection status, the study brought together high-throughput TCR immunosequencing, statistical association of individual TCRs with disease status, and machine learning. A later analysis re-analyzed previously published TCR beta repertoires from about 730 donors and added high-resolution HLA genotyping to study TCR occurrence patterns. Rather than drawing on any new phenotypic data, the later analysis identified candidate immune exposures from TCR beta sequences and the way those sequences occurred across donors. An earlier analysis of some 600 of the donors applied high-throughput TCR beta sequencing to assess whether each TCR beta V gene segment acted as functional or pseudogenic. Donor age, sex, ethnicity and CMV serostatus were compiled alongside the repertoire data. A later genetic analysis took genome-wide SNP genotypes for 398 of the 666 donors and used that subset as a discovery cohort. Every discovery cohort repertoire had been produced on one sequencing platform. HLA typing covered class I and class II loci at four-digit resolution. The number of typed donors differed by locus: about 629-630 for A, B, C, DRB1 and DQB1; 522 for DQA1; some 610 for DPA1; and about 470 for DPB1. Roughly five DR-DQ haplotypes were handled as single units for association and clustering because linkage in the cohort was strong. Across 398 genotyped donors of the cohort, an average of roughly 250,000 unique TCR beta nucleotide sequences per donor were sequenced, and around 20% of those sequences were non-productive. What the study reported, not specific to this receptor: Because counts were too low, approximately 18 rarely observed V segments, including chromosome 9 orphons, were excluded from the earlier analysis of roughly 580 of the donors. In a later analysis, TCR association rates were found to vary across HLA loci, with the most associated TCRs seen for DRB1 alleles and the fewest for HLA-C alleles. V-gene and J-gene trimming of TCR beta chains was associated with a missense DCLRE1C variant in a later genetic analysis, and the association was replicated in an independent cohort. Across donors, most TCR sequences were observed very rarely, whereas some public TCRs were present in many individuals. The presence/absence analyses assumed that sequencing depth was roughly uniform across donors, and that assumption may not be true. A cluster of highly shared sequence variants was judged likely to represent a technical artifact of the sequencing pipeline. Linkage disequilibrium might explain the correlated functional status among segregating V segments, but an unknown experimental factor could not be ruled out. In a later analysis, several top co-occurrence clusters were reported to appear linked to parvovirus B19, influenza, CMV and Epstein-Barr virus. In a later analysis, HLA-associated TCR beta chains showed more clonal expansion and lower generation probabilities than non-associated chains that were equally common. In a later analysis, 15,000 to 20,000 TCR beta sequences were associated with specific HLA alleles at a false discovery rate of 0.05. It was suggested by the authors that the approach could potentially be generalized to other disease states and immunological phenotypes. An earlier analysis of approximately 530 of the donors showed that most TCR beta V segments appeared in productive rearrangements either about 90% or about 30% of the time, which broadly matched IMGT annotations. This cohort had only TCR beta chains sequenced, and the lack of alpha or paired-chain data limited which features could be detected. Because HLA typing was missing for some donors at each locus, association tests included only the typed subset. Assigning TCR associations to individual alleles was difficult when HLA alleles, especially DR and DQ, strongly co-occurred. In a later analysis, most CMV-associated TCR beta chains were found to appear HLA-restricted, with HLA associations seemingly driven largely by CMV exposure. Compared with the roughly 670-donor mean, donors in an Asian-associated ancestry cluster had fewer N-insertions in productive TCRs, according to a later genetic analysis. In vitro tests confirmed that a few of the cytomegalovirus-associated TCR beta chains recognize cytomegalovirus antigens. A total of 150 or so TCR beta chains were listed by the study as associated with cytomegalovirus. CMV serostatus was the only immune exposure information available for the cohort. The classifier was reported to diagnose cytomegalovirus status with high specificity and sensitivity in both the original and validation cohorts. A further reported finding was that TCR beta sequences accurately predicted the HLA-A and HLA-B alleles for most subjects in the first cohort.

Sequenced: PBMCs. This clonotype originated in a young woman in good health and CMV-seropositive.

CDR3 region: CASSLVGGRTGELFF. DNA sequence: TGCGCCAGCAGCTTGGTCGGGGGGCGCACCGGGGAGCTGTTTTTT. Here the chain combines TRBV5-1 and TRBJ2-2; the best D guess is TRBD2, with 7 bases matching. The V end loses 0 bases and the J end loses 4 bases, and a stretch of 10 bases separates them. Measured from the cysteine to the phenylalanine, the CDR3 is 15 residues long. Of all the DNA, just the CDR3 is kept, 45 bases in frame from base 1. From a lookup of the germline V gene, CDR1 and CDR2 are SGHRS and YFSETQ.